These T cell receptor beta chains were read from a single sample in a study of technical replicates of blood from several donors. Sequencing was performed with immunoSEQ multiplex PCR; in TCRdb, only in-frame clones are kept and a portion is missing. The sample lists more than 55,000 clones; approximately 90% were seen once. Sequencing input: PBMCs. These receptors came from a human donor in good health. Some clones in this sample may be carry-over from other donors' samples. The CDR3 runs from the conserved cysteine through the conserved F or W. D genes are given only for firm matches. Only part of the rows carry a size: once, few, many, or a class if the clone is expanded.

V,D,J,size,CDR3,DNA
TRBV7-2,.,TRBJ2-2,once,CASSLGRGLGSTGELFF,TGTGCCAGCAGCTTAGGTAGAGGGCTGGGAAGCACCGGGGAGCTGTTTTTT
TRBV18,.,TRBJ2-7,.,CASSPLLQGYEQYF,TGTGCCAGCTCACCACTCTTACAGGGTTACGAGCAGTACTTC
TRBV7-2,TRBD1,TRBJ1-3,.,CASSPGQGVGNTIYF,TGTGCCAGCAGCCCGGGACAGGGGGTGGGAAACACCATATATTTT
TRBV19,TRBD2,TRBJ2-1,.,CASSLRGLAGGSSYNEQFF,TGTGCCAGTTCCCTCCGGGGACTAGCGGGAGGGTCCTCCTACAATGAGCAGTTCTTC
TRBV29-1,.,TRBJ2-1,.,CSGHTSYNEQFF,TGCAGCGGACATACCTCCTACAATGAGCAGTTCTTC
TRBV9,.,TRBJ2-5,once,CASSVGQGETQYF,TGTGCCAGCAGCGTAGGGCAGGGGGAGACCCAGTACTTC
TRBV6-5,.,TRBJ1-6,.,CASNGGSGNSPLHF,TGTGCCAGCAATGGGGGCAGCGGCAATTCACCCCTCCACTTT
TRBV7-2,.,TRBJ1-4,.,CASSAYRATNEKLFF,TGTGCCAGCAGCGCCTACAGGGCAACTAATGAAAAACTGTTTTTT
TRBV4-3,TRBD2,TRBJ2-7,.,CASSQDVAGNYEQYF,TGCGCCAGCAGCCAAGATGTAGCGGGGAACTACGAGCAGTACTTC
TRBV9,TRBD1,TRBJ1-6,.,CASSPRGTGWDSPLHF,TGTGCCAGCAGCCCCCGGGGGACAGGTTGGGATTCACCCCTCCACTTT
TRBV7-3,TRBD1,TRBJ2-1,.,CASSLRGTGERNEQFF,TGTGCCAGCAGCTTACGTGGGACAGGGGAAAGGAATGAGCAGTTCTTC
TRBV6-5,.,TRBJ1-6,once,CASRLEGVTNSPLHF,TGTGCCAGCAGACTCGAAGGGGTGACAAATTCACCCCTCCACTTT
TRBV14,.,TRBJ1-2,.,CASSRPTSGGYTF,TGTGCCAGCAGCCGACCCACTTCGGGGGGCTACACCTTC
TRBV4-3,TRBD1,TRBJ1-4,few,CASSQNYGTGGEKLFF,TGCGCCAGCAGCCAAAACTACGGGACAGGGGGTGAAAAACTGTTTTTT
TRBV30,.,TRBJ2-3,.,CAWSVGAQYF,TGTGCCTGGAGTGTGGGAGCACAGTATTTT
TRBV7-8,TRBD1,TRBJ1-1,.,CASSPAGTGREAFF,TGTGCCAGCAGCCCGGCCGGGACAGGGAGGGAAGCTTTCTTT
TRBV7-8,TRBD2,TRBJ2-7,once,CASSSKETSGPYEQYF,TGTGCCAGCAGCTCCAAAGAGACTAGCGGGCCCTACGAGCAGTACTTC
TRBV5-1,.,TRBJ2-5,.,CASRRQETQYF,TGCGCCAGCAGGCGACAAGAGACCCAGTACTTC
TRBV7-3,.,TRBJ2-5,once,CASSLTGGARVGETQYF,TGTGCCAGCAGCTTAACAGGAGGGGCGAGGGTGGGAGAGACCCAGTACTTC
TRBV9,TRBD2,TRBJ2-7,many,CASSVSGGGYEQYF,TGTGCCAGCAGCGTTAGCGGGGGGGGCTACGAGCAGTACTTC
TRBV5-3,.,TRBJ2-6,.,CARSLALPGRASGANVLTF,TGTGCCAGAAGCTTGGCTCTCCCCGGGCGGGCCTCTGGGGCCAACGTCCTGACTTTC
TRBV2,TRBD1,TRBJ2-3,.,CASSVQGQGPDTQYF,TGTGCCAGCAGTGTACAGGGACAGGGACCAGATACGCAGTATTTT
TRBV7-3,TRBD1,TRBJ2-3,.,CASSLKGASTDTQYF,TGTGCCAGCAGCTTAAAGGGGGCTAGCACAGATACGCAGTATTTT
TRBV4-2,.,TRBJ1-4,.,CASSPGLRIGEKLFF,TGTGCCAGCAGCCCAGGGCTGAGAATAGGGGAAAAACTGTTTTTT
TRBV6-5,TRBD2,TRBJ2-3,once,CASSSLSGGPNTQYF,TGTGCCAGCAGTTCCCTTAGCGGGGGCCCAAATACGCAGTATTTT
TRBV7-2,TRBD2,TRBJ2-5,.,CASSQSTSGKETQYF,TGTGCCAGCAGCCAAAGCACTAGCGGAAAAGAGACCCAGTACTTC
TRBV15,TRBD1,TRBJ1-2,once,CATSRGGQGPYGYTF,TGTGCCACCAGCAGAGGAGGACAGGGACCCTATGGCTACACCTTC
TRBV7-9,TRBD1,TRBJ2-4,.,CASKGQGLAKNIQYF,TGTGCCAGCAAGGGACAGGGACTAGCCAAAAACATTCAGTACTTC
TRBV5-1,.,TRBJ2-3,.,CASSSGVVTDTQYF,TGCGCCAGCAGCTCAGGGGTTGTTACAGATACGCAGTATTTT
TRBV19,.,TRBJ1-5,.,CASSTPRQGLSNQPQHF,TGTGCCAGTAGTACGCCCCGCCAGGGCTTGAGCAATCAGCCCCAGCATTTT
TRBV9,TRBD2,TRBJ2-4,once,CASSARLARENIQYF,TGTGCCAGCAGCGCCCGACTAGCGAGAGAGAACATTCAGTACTTC
TRBV7-8,.,TRBJ1-5,once,CASSSTAGQDQPQHF,TGTGCCAGCAGCTCAACGGCCGGCCAGGATCAGCCCCAGCATTTT
TRBV5-4,.,TRBJ1-2,.,CASSLSGGGSYGYTF,TGTGCCAGCAGCTTGTCCGGCGGGGGTTCGTATGGCTACACCTTC
TRBV5-1,TRBD1,TRBJ2-5,.,CASSAGQGRTQETQYF,TGCGCCAGCAGCGCGGGACAGGGACGAACCCAAGAGACCCAGTACTTC
TRBV9,TRBD1,TRBJ1-6,.,CASSVEPTGDGSPLHF,TGTGCCAGCAGCGTTGAACCGACAGGGGATGGTTCACCCCTCCACTTT
TRBV19,.,TRBJ2-1,.,CASSPPVQGARRNEQFF,TGTGCCAGTAGTCCACCCGTACAGGGAGCTAGACGCAATGAGCAGTTCTTC
TRBV7-9,.,TRBJ2-5,.,CASSLGIMSGETQYF,TGTGCCAGCAGCTTAGGGATCATGAGCGGAGAGACCCAGTACTTC
TRBV19,.,TRBJ1-1,once,CASSVLDRENTEAFF,TGTGCCAGTAGCGTTTTGGACAGAGAGAACACTGAAGCTTTCTTT
TRBV4-2,TRBD2,TRBJ2-7,.,CASSQDLAGNYEQYF,TGTGCCAGCAGCCAAGACCTAGCGGGTAACTACGAGCAGTACTTC
TRBV4-1,TRBD1,TRBJ2-7,.,CASSQYIRVGRQGNLYEQYF,TGCGCCAGCAGCCAATATATAAGGGTCGGTAGACAGGGAAATCTTTACGAGCAGTACTTC
TRBV16,TRBD2,TRBJ2-7,.,CASSQSGGSGVEQYF,TGTGCCAGCAGCCAATCGGGGGGAAGCGGGGTCGAGCAGTACTTC
TRBV11-3,.,TRBJ2-1,.,CASSLDADRYNEQFF,TGTGCCAGCAGCTTAGACGCCGACAGGTACAATGAGCAGTTCTTC
TRBV15,TRBD2,TRBJ2-5,.,CATSTLAGDPQETQYF,TGTGCCACCAGCACATTAGCGGGAGACCCCCAAGAGACCCAGTACTTC
TRBV5-1,.,TRBJ2-1,.,CASSLGPSSYNEQFF,TGCGCCAGCAGCTTGGGCCCGAGCTCCTACAATGAGCAGTTCTTC
TRBV7-2,TRBD2,TRBJ2-1,.,CASSHRPGGYYNEQFF,TGTGCCAGCAGCCACCGTCCGGGGGGGTATTATAATGAGCAGTTCTTC
TRBV4-3,TRBD2,TRBJ2-1,once,CASSQEVAGGGNEQFF,TGCGCCAGCAGCCAAGAGGTAGCGGGAGGGGGTAATGAGCAGTTCTTC
TRBV6-6,.,TRBJ1-1,few,CASKGSARGRTEAFF,TGTGCCAGCAAGGGGTCAGCCCGGGGGAGAACTGAAGCTTTCTTT
TRBV6-1,TRBD2,TRBJ2-5,.,CASSERMAGAETQYF,TGTGCCAGCAGTGAAAGGATGGCGGGAGCGGAGACCCAGTACTTC
TRBV6-5,TRBD1,TRBJ2-7,.,CASSRDRGYEQYF,TGTGCCAGCAGCCGGGACAGGGGTTACGAGCAGTACTTC
TRBV19,.,TRBJ1-1,.,CASTPGAGRWSVGTEAFF,TGTGCCAGTACCCCCGGCGCAGGCAGATGGTCGGTGGGCACTGAAGCTTTCTTT
TRBV30,.,TRBJ1-5,.,CAWPDKKTYSNQPQHF,TGTGCCTGGCCGGACAAGAAAACTTATAGCAATCAGCCCCAGCATTTT
TRBV5-4,TRBD2,TRBJ2-3,.,CASSLESGANTQYF,TGTGCCAGCAGCTTGGAGAGCGGGGCCAATACGCAGTATTTT
TRBV6-1,.,TRBJ1-2,.,CASSGEKEARGYTF,TGTGCCAGCAGTGGAGAGAAAGAGGCCCGTGGCTACACCTTC
TRBV7-9,TRBD1,TRBJ1-1,.,CASSLSPGGTEAFF,TGTGCCAGCAGCTTATCACCAGGGGGCACTGAAGCTTTCTTT
TRBV2,TRBD1,TRBJ1-6,few,CASSPGQGATPLHF,TGTGCCAGCAGCCCGGGACAGGGGGCTACACCCCTCCACTTT